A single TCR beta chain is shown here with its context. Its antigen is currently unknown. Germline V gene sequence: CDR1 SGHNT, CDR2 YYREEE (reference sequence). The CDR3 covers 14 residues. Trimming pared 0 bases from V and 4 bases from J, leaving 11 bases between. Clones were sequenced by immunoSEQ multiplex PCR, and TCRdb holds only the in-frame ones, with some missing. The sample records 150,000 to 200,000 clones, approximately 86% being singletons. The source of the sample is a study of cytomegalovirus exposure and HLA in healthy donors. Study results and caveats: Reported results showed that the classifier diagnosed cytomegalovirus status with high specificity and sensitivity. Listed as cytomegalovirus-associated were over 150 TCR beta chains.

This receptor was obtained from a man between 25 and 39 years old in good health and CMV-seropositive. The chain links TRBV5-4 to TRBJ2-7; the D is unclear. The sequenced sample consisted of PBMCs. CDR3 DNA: TGTGCCAGCAGCTTGGGACCACAACCGTACGAGCAGTACTTC. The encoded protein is CASSLGPQPYEQYF.